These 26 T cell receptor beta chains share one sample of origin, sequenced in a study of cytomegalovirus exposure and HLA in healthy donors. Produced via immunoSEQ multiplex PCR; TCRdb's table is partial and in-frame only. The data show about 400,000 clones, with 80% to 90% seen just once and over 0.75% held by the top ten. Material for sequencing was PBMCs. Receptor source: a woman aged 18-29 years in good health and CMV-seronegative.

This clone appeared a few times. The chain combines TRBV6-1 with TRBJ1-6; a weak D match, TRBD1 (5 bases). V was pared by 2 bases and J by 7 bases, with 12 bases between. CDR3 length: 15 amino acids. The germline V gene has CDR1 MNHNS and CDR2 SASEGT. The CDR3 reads CASSEFAGNNSPLHF. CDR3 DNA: TGTGCCAGCAGTGAATTTGCAGGGAACAATTCACCCCTCCACTTT.

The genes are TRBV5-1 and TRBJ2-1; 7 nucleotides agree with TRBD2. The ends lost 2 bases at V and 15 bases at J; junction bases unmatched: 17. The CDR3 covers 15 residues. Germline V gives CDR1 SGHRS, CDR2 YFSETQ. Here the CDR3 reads CASSFSSGVGGFSFF. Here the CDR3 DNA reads TGCGCCAGCAGCTTCTCATCGGGAGTGGGAGGGTTTTCGTTCTTC.

Here the CDR3 DNA reads TGCGCCAGCAGCCAAGATCCTGCTACCTACGAGCAGTACTTC. Translation: CASSQDPATYEQYF. J is TRBJ2-7 and V is TRBV4-1, with D hard to call. Trimming removed 0 bases at V and 2 bases at J, with 8 bases between. Germline CDR1 MGHRA, CDR2 YSYEKL. This CDR3 region has 14 residues.

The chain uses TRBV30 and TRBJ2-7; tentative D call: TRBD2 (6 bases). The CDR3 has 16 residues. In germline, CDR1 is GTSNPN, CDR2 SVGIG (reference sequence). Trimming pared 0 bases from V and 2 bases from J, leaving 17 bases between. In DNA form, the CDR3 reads TGTGCCTGGAGTGTACCCCTAAGGACTACAGCCTACGAGCAGTACTTC. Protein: CAWSVPLRTTAYEQYF.

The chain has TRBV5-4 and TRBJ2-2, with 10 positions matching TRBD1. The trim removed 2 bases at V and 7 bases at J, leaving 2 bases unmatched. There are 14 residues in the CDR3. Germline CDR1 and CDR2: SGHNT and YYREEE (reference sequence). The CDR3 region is CASSFGQGDGELFF. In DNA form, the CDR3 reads TGTGCCAGCAGCTTCGGACAGGGGGACGGGGAGCTGTTTTTT.

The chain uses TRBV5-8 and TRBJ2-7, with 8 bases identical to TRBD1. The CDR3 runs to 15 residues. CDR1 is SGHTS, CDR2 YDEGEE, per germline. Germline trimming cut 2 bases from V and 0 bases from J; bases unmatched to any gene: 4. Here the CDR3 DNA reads TGTGCCAGCAGCTTCTCAGGGGGCGCCTCCTACGAGCAGTACTTC. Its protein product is CASSFSGGASYEQYF.

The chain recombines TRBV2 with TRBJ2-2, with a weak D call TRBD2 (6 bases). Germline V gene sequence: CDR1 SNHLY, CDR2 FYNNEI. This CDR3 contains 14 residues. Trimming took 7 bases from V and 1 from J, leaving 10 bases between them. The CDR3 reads CASTPGGNTGELFF. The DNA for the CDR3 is TGTGCCAGCACGCCCGGGGGGAACACCGGGGAGCTGTTTTTT.

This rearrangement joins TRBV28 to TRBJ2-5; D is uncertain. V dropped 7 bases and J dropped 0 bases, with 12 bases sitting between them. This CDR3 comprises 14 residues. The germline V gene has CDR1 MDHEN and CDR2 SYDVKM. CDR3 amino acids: CASTFPGDQETQYF. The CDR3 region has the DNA TGTGCCAGCACTTTTCCAGGCGACCAAGAGACCCAGTACTTC.

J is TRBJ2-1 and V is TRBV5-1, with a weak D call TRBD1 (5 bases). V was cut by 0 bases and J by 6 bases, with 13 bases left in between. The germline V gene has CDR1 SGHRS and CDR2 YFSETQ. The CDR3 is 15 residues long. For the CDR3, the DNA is TGCGCCAGCAGCTTGGCCCAGGGTTTGGTCAATGAGCAGTTCTTC. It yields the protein CASSLAQGLVNEQFF. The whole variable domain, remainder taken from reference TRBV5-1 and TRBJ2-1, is KAGVTQTPRYLIKTRGQQVTLSCSPISGHRSVSWYQQTPGQGLQFLFEYFSETQRNKGNFPGRFSGRQFSNSRSEMNVSTLELGDSALYLCASSLAQGLVNEQFFGPGTRLTVL.

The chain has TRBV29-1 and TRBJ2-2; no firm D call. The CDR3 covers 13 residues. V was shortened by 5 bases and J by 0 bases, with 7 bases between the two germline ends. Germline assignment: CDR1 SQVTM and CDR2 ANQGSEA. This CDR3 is CSVYSSNTGELFF. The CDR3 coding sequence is TGCAGCGTTTATAGCTCGAACACCGGGGAGCTGTTTTTT.

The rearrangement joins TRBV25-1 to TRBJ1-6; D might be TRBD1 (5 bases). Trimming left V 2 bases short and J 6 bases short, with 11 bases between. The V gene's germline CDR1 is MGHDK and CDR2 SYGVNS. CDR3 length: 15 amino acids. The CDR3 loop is CASSERGSLNSPLHF. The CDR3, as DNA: TGTGCCAGCAGTGAAAGGGGCAGTCTTAATTCACCCCTCCACTTT.

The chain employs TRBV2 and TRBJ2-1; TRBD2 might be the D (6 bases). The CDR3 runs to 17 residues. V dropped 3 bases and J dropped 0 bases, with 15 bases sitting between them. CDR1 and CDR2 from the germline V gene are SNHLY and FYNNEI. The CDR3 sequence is CASSDPPRRGSYNEQFF. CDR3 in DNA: TGTGCCAGCAGTGACCCCCCCCGGAGGGGCTCCTACAATGAGCAGTTCTTC.

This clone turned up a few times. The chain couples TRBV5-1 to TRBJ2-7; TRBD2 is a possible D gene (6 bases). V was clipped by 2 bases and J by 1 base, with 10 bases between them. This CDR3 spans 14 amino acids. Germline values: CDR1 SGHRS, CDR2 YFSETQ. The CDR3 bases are TGCGCCAGCAGCTTTGGGGGGATTTCCTACGAGCAGTACTTC. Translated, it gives CASSFGGISYEQYF.

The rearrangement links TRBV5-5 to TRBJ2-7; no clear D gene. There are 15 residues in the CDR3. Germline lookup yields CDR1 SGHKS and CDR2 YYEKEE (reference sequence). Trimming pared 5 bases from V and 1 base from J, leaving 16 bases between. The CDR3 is CASSPWMSRSYEQYF. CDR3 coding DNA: TGTGCCAGCAGTCCTTGGATGTCGAGGTCCTACGAGCAGTACTTC.

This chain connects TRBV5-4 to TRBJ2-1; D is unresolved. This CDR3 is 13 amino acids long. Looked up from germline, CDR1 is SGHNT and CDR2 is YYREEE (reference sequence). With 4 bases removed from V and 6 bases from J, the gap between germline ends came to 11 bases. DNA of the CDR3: TGTGCCAGCAGCGGGCCTTCCCCCAATGAGCAGTTCTTC. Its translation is CASSGPSPNEQFF.

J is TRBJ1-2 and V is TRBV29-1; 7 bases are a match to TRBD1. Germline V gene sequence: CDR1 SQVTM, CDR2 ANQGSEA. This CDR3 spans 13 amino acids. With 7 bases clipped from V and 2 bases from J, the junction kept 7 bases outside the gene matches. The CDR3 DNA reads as TGCAGCGATTACCGGGACAGCAACTATGGCTACACCTTC. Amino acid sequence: CSDYRDSNYGYTF.

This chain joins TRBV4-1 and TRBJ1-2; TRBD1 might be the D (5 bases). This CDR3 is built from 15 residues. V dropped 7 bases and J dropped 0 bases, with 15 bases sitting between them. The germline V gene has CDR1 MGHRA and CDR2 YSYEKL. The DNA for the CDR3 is TGCGCCAGCACCCTTTCAGGGTTTTCTAACTATGGCTACACCTTC. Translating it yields CASTLSGFSNYGYTF.

The DNA for the CDR3 is TGTGCCAGCAGTAGCGGGGACAGGCAATACGAGCAGTACTTC. Amino acid sequence: CASSSGDRQYEQYF. The rearrangement uses TRBV28 and TRBJ2-7, with a weak D call TRBD1 (8 bases). V was pared by 5 bases and J by 4 bases, with 15 bases between. This CDR3 spans 14 amino acids. Germline V gives CDR1 MDHEN, CDR2 SYDVKM.

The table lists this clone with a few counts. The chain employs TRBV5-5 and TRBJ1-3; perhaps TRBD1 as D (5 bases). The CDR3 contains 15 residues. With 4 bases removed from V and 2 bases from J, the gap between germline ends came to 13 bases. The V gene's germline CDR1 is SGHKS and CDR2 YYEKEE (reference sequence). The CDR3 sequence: CASSRSGGTGNTIYF. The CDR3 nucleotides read TGTGCCAGCAGCCGCTCCGGGGGGACTGGAAACACCATATATTTT.

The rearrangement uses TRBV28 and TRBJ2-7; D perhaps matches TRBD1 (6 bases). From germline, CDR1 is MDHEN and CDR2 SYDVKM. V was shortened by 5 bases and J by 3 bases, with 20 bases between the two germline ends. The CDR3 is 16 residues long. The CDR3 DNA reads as TGTGCCAGCAGTGCGTCTCCGGGACACCTCCGCTACGAGCAGTACTTC. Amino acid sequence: CASSASPGHLRYEQYF.

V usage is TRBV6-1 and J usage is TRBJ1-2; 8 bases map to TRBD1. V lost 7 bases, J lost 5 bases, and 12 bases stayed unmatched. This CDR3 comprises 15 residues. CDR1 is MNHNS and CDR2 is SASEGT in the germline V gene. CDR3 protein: CASNQRQGTLYGYTF. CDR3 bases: TGTGCCAGCAACCAGCGACAGGGGACGCTTTATGGCTACACCTTC.

CDR3 amino acids: CASSPLPETDTQYF. The CDR3 DNA reads TGTGCCAGCTCACCTCTCCCAGAAACAGATACGCAGTATTTT. The J gene is TRBJ2-3, the V gene TRBV18; D ambiguous. Between the trimmed V and J ends, which lost 3 bases and 3 bases, there was a span of 10 bases. The V gene's germline CDR1 is KGHSH and CDR2 LQKENI. CDR3 length: 14 amino acids. The full variable domain, its missing parts supplied by reference TRBV18 and TRBJ2-3, is NAGVMQNPRHLVRRRGQEARLRCSPMKGHSHVYWYRQLPEEGLKFMVYLQKENIIDESGMPKERFSAEFPKEGPSILRIQQVVRGDSAAYFCASSPLPETDTQYFGPGTRLTVL.

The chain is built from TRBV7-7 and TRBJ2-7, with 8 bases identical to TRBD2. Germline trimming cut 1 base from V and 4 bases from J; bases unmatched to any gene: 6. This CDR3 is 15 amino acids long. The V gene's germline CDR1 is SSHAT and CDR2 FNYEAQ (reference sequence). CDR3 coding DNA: TGTGCCAGCAGCTTAGGTAGCGGGATCTTGTACGAGCAGTACTTC. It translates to CASSLGSGILYEQYF.

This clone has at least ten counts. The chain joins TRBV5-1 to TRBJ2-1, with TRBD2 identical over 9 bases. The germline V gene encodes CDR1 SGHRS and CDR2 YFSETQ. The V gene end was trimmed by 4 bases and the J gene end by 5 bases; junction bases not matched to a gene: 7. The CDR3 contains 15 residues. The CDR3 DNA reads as TGCGCCAGCAGCCAAATAGCGGGAGCCGACAATGAGCAGTTCTTC. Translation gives CASSQIAGADNEQFF.

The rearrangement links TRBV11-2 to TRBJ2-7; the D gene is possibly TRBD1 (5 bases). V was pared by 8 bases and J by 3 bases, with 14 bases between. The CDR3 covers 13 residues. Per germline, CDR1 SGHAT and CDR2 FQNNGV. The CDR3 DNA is TGTGCCAGCGGAAGAGGACATAACTACGAGCAGTACTTC. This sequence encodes CASGRGHNYEQYF.

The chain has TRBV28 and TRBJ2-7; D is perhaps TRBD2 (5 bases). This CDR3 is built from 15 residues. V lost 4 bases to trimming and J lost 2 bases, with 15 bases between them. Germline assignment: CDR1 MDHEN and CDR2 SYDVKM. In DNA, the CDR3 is TGTGCCAGCAGTTACTCTACCGGGATAACCTACGAGCAGTACTTC. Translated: CASSYSTGITYEQYF.